This T cell receptor (beta chain) was sequenced in a study of blood T cell repertoires in COVID-19. Study in general: T cells, B-cell-depleted T cells, or PBMCs supplied cDNA or gDNA.

Germline CDR1 and CDR2: SGHAT and FQDESV (reference sequence). The CDR3 spans 15 residues. After removal of 10 bases from V and 6 bases from J, the junction contained 15 bases not matched to a gene. Everyone who took part was roughly 18 to 89 years old, and they came from about two dozen US areas. Exposed enrollees had met someone with a PCR-confirmed or clinician-diagnosed COVID-19 case at some point within the 2 weeks before study entry. Here immunoSEQ multiplex PCR was the method, and the copy in TCRdb shows in-frame clones only, minus some. The sample carries 250,000 to 300,000 clones, over 85% recorded once.

The V and J genes are TRBV11-1 and TRBJ2-3, with 8 nucleotides matching TRBD2. The sample taken for sequencing was PBMCs or T cells enriched from blood (not recorded which). This TCR came from a woman in her forties or fifties who had been exposed to COVID-19. This CDR3 is CATRSSSGGWDTQYF. CDR3 sequence (DNA): TGTGCCACCCGATCGTCCAGCGGGGGTTGGGATACGCAGTATTTT.